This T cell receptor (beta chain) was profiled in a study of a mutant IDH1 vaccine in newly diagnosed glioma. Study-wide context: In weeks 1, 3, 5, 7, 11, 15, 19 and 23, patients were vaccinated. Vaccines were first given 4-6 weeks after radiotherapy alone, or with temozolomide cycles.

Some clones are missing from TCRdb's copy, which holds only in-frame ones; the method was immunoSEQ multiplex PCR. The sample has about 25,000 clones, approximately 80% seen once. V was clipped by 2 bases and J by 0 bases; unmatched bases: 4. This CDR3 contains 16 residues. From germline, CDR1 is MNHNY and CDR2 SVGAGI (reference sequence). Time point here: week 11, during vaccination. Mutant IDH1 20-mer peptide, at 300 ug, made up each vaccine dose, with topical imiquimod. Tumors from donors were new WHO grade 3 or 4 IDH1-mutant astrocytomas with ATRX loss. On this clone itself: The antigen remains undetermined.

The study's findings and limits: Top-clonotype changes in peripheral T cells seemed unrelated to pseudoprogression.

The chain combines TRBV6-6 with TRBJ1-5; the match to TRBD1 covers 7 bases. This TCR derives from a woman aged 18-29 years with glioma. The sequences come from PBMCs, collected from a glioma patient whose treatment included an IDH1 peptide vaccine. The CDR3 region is CASSYLQGNSNQPQHF. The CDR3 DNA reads TGTGCCAGCAGTTACCTACAGGGGAATAGCAATCAGCCCCAGCATTTT.